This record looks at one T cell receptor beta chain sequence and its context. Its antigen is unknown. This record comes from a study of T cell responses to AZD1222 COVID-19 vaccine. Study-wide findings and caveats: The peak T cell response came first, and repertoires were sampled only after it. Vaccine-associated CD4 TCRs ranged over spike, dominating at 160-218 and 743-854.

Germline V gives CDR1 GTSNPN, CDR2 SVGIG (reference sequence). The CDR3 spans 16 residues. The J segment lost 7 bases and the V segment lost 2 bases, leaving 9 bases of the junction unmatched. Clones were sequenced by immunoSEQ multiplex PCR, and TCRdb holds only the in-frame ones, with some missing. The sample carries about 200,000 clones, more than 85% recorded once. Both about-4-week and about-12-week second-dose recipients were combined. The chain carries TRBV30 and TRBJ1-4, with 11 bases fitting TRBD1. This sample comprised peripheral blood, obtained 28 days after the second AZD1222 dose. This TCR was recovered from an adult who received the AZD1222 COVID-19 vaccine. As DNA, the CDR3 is TGTGCCTGGAGTTATCTAGGGACAGGGGGGGTTGAAAAACTGTTTTTT. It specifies CAWSYLGTGGVEKLFF.